Listed below are T cell receptor beta chains from one sample, sequenced in a study of Graves' ophthalmopathy and Graves' hyperthyroidism. TCRdb analysed the multiplex PCR reads with MiXCR anew, one entry per CDR3 protein. The table shows 680,000 or so distinct CDR3 sequences, with 20% to 25% occurring only once. Input material: peripheral blood. The receptor source for this set is a young woman with stable Graves' hyperthyroidism. Some clones in this sample may be carry-over from other donors' samples. Both conserved end residues are part of each CDR3. Clone size is given for some rows only: seen once, a few or many times, or a class if the clone is expanded.

TRBV7-9 | - | CASSFGTGEACF
TRBV2 | few | CASSNTGVGQPQHF
TRBV2 | many | CASRGAGTVQETQYF
TRBV28 | many | CASSGRGQGALGNQPQHF
TRBV19 | many | CASSTGTGFREQYF
TRBV7-2 | many | CASSKQGMNTEAFF
TRBV28 | many | CASSLIPLNTEAFF
TRBV5-1 | - | CASSLGEGRYQPQHF
TRBV3-1 | few | CASSQKGGSGANSPLHF
TRBV10-3 | many | CAIQTPGGSNQPQHF
TRBV12-3/TRBV12-4 | many | CASREGVGYGYTF
TRBV6-5 | many | CASTGRDRGVEQYF
TRBV12-3/TRBV12-4 | many | CASSLKPTGGTEAFF
TRBV6-1 | - | CASSRRTSIGNEQFF
TRBV6-5 | - | CASSFLSGRSSYEQYF
TRBV12-3/TRBV12-4 | few | CASTEGVYDGYTF
TRBV29-1 | many | CSVASGAGTEAFF
TRBV6-2/TRBV6-3 | - | CASSYSRDSVYEQYF
TRBV19 | many | CASSLEASGHISYEQYF
TRBV6-1 | - | CASLGSRPNTGELFF
TRBV7-9 | many | CASSFRGGGDTEAFF